The 18 T cell receptor beta chains below come from one sample, sequenced in a study of shared clonotypes between healthy human individuals. Only in-frame clones appear in the TCRdb table, and some are missing; sequencing was by immunoSEQ multiplex PCR. Of some 2,000,000 clones detected, around 95% appear once; the ten largest clones hold around 0.13%. The sequenced sample was naive CD4+ T cells sorted from blood. Noted subset: CD45RA+ positively selected. These receptor sequences come from a man between 18 and 35 years old in good health.

The V and J genes are TRBV5-1 and TRBJ2-7; 8 positions agree with TRBD2. Trimming at V came to 4 bases and at J to 2 bases, leaving 8 bases not matched to a gene. Germline CDR1 and CDR2: SGHRS and YFSETQ. The CDR3 covers 15 residues. The CDR3 DNA is TGCGCCAGCAGCCCCTCTAGCGGGCGAACCTACGAGCAGTACTTC. It codes for CASSPSSGRTYEQYF.

V usage is TRBV29-1 and J usage is TRBJ1-2; perhaps TRBD1 as D (5 bases). V lost 3 bases, J lost 2 bases, and 10 bases lay in between. Germline V gives CDR1 SQVTM, CDR2 ANQGSEA. CDR3 length: 13 amino acids. Here the CDR3 DNA reads TGCAGCGTTGAGGACCCAGGGAACTATGGCTACACCTTC. It specifies CSVEDPGNYGYTF.

The J gene is TRBJ2-2, the V gene TRBV4-3; no clear D gene. Germline V gene sequence: CDR1 LGHNA, CDR2 YSLEER. Trimming pared 2 bases from V and 4 bases from J, leaving 11 bases between. CDR3 length: 15 residues. The CDR3 here is CASSQQGPGTGELFF. The CDR3 DNA reads as TGCGCCAGCAGCCAACAAGGGCCGGGCACCGGGGAGCTGTTTTTT.

This chain joins TRBV15 and TRBJ1-1, with D unresolved. V lost 5 bases and J 1 base, leaving 14 bases between the germline ends. Germline V CDR1 and CDR2: LNHNV, YYDKDF (reference sequence). The CDR3 has 15 amino acids. CDR3 in DNA: TGTGCCACCAGCCCACTCGACGGGAAGAACACTGAAGCTTTCTTT. Translation gives CATSPLDGKNTEAFF. The whole variable domain, remainder taken from reference TRBV15 and TRBJ1-1, is DAMVIQNPRYQVTQFGKPVTLSCSQTLNHNVMYWYQQKSSQAPKLLFHYYDKDFNNEADTPDNFQSRRPNTSFCFLDIRSPGLGDTAMYLCATSPLDGKNTEAFFGQGTRLTVV.

The gene calls are TRBV25-1 and TRBJ1-6, with D possibly TRBD1 on 6 matching bases. Germline lookup yields CDR1 MGHDK and CDR2 SYGVNS. The CDR3 is 13 residues long. V lost 1 base, J lost 14 bases, and 12 bases lay in between. The CDR3 sequence: CASSESGELALHF. As DNA, the CDR3 is TGTGCCAGCAGTGAATCAGGGGAATTAGCCCTCCACTTT.

The chain is built from TRBV29-1 and TRBJ2-7; D could derive from TRBD1 or TRBD2 (5 bases each). V was cut by 0 bases and J by 2 bases, with 14 bases left in between. The CDR3 is made up of 15 amino acids. Germline CDR1 reads SQVTM; CDR2 reads ANQGSEA. The CDR3 bases are TGCAGCGTTGAAGATCAGCGAGGGGCGACCTACGAGCAGTACTTC. Its translation: CSVEDQRGATYEQYF.

The CDR3, as DNA: TGTGCCAGCAGTTTTCGAGCGGAACGTCCGCCCCAGCATTTT. This encodes CASSFRAERPPQHF. J is TRBJ1-5 and V is TRBV28; D is ambiguous. Germline lookup yields CDR1 MDHEN and CDR2 SYDVKM. Trimming shortened V by 3 bases and J by 9 bases, and 15 bases separated the two germline ends. This CDR3 is 14 amino acids long. Filled out from reference TRBV28 and TRBJ1-5, the complete variable domain reads DVKVTQSSRYLVKRTGEKVFLECVQDMDHENMFWYRQDPGLGLRLIYFSYDVKMKEKGDIPEGYSVSREKKERFSLILESASTNQTSMYLCASSFRAERPPQHFGDGTRLSIL.

The J gene is TRBJ2-2, the V gene TRBV29-1, with D possibly matching TRBD1 (6 bases). The CDR3 totals 14 residues. CDR1 is SQVTM and CDR2 is ANQGSEA in the germline V gene. The V and J ends lost 4 bases and 8 bases respectively, with 17 bases between them. CDR3 nucleotides: TGCAGCGTTGCTAGGAATTACAGGGCTGGGGAGCTGTTTTTT. This sequence encodes CSVARNYRAGELFF.

The chain joins TRBV6-6 to TRBJ1-5; D is unclear. The V gene lost 5 bases and the J gene lost 2 bases, with 13 bases spanning the gap. The CDR3 is 15 amino acids. CDR1 and CDR2 from the germline V gene are MNHNY and SVGAGI (reference sequence). For the CDR3, the DNA is TGTGCCAGCAGTAGTATCGGTTCGGGCAATCAGCCCCAGCATTTT. This translates into CASSSIGSGNQPQHF.

In the case of this clone: Other DNA sequences of this sample code for an identical CDR3. The rearrangement joins TRBV2 to TRBJ1-5; tentative D call: TRBD1 (6 bases). The germline V gene encodes CDR1 SNHLY and CDR2 FYNNEI. The CDR3 has 12 amino acids. The V and J ends lost 5 bases and 4 bases respectively, with 6 bases between them. The CDR3 DNA reads TGTGCCAGCAGTAGGGGGAATCAGCCCCAGCATTTT. As protein: CASSRGNQPQHF.

The J gene is TRBJ1-5, the V gene TRBV4-1; 7 bases map to TRBD1. V dropped 1 base and J dropped 7; count of bases not matched to a gene: 7. The CDR3 extends over 15 amino acids. Germline lookup yields CDR1 MGHRA and CDR2 YSYEKL. In DNA, the CDR3 is TGCGCCAGCAGCCAAGGGGGGACAGCAACCCAGCCCCAGCATTTT. Protein product: CASSQGGTATQPQHF.

The chain carries TRBV5-6 and TRBJ2-7, with D unclear. Germline CDR1 is SGHDT and CDR2 is YYEEEE. The CDR3 length is 14 residues. The germline V and J ends were trimmed by 1 base and 0 bases, with 8 bases remaining between them. CDR3 nucleotides: TGTGCCAGCAGCTTGCTTATGAACTCCTACGAGCAGTACTTC. Translated: CASSLLMNSYEQYF. The complete variable domain, with remaining parts taken from reference TRBV5-6 and TRBJ2-7, reads DAGVTQSPTHLIKTRGQQVTLRCSPKSGHDTVSWYQQALGQGPQFIFQYYEEEERQRGNFPDRFSGHQFPNYSSELNVNALLLGDSALYLCASSLLMNSYEQYFGPGTRLTVT.

As regards this clone: The sample holds other DNA sequences that translate to the same CDR3. The chain links TRBV2 to TRBJ1-1; TRBD1 is a possible D gene (6 bases). The germline V gene has CDR1 SNHLY and CDR2 FYNNEI. The CDR3 is 14 amino acids. V gave up 6 bases and J gave up 0 bases, with 11 bases separating them. CDR3 sequence reads: CASRSDRLNTEAFF. The CDR3 DNA follows: TGTGCCAGCAGGTCAGACAGGCTGAACACTGAAGCTTTCTTT. The full variable domain, with the rest looked up from reference TRBV2 and TRBJ1-1, is EPEVTQTPSHQVTQMGQEVILRCVPISNHLYFYWYRQILGQKVEFLVSFYNNEISEKSEIFDDQFSVERPDGSNFTLKIRSTKLEDSAMYFCASRSDRLNTEAFFGQGTRLTVV.

This chain connects TRBV9 to TRBJ2-7; 9 nucleotides agree with TRBD1. Germline loops: CDR1 SGDLS, CDR2 YYNGEE. The V and J ends lost 2 bases and 5 bases, in that order; junction bases with no gene match: 8. The length of the CDR3 is 15 residues. The CDR3 DNA reads TGTGCCAGCAGCGTTTACAGGGGGCGAGTCAACGAGCAGTACTTC. Translated: CASSVYRGRVNEQYF. Full variable domain (remainder filled in from reference TRBV9 and TRBJ2-7): DSGVTQTPKHLITATGQRVTLRCSPRSGDLSVYWYQQSLDQGLQFLIQYYNGEERAKGNILERFSAQQFPDLHSELNLSSLELGDSALYFCASSVYRGRVNEQYFGPGTRLTVT.

The V gene is TRBV2, the J gene TRBJ2-1; 7 bases are a match to TRBD2. This CDR3 spans 17 amino acids. CDR1 and CDR2 from the germline V gene are SNHLY and FYNNEI. V was pared by 3 bases and J by 8 bases, with 16 bases of the junction left unmatched. The CDR3 protein is CASSDVALREKMDEQFF. The DNA of the CDR3 is TGTGCCAGCAGTGATGTCGCCTTGCGGGAGAAGATGGATGAGCAGTTCTTC.

The J gene is TRBJ2-7, the V gene TRBV30, with 7 positions matching TRBD1. Germline V gene lookup returns CDR1 GTSNPN and CDR2 SVGIG (reference sequence). Trimming cost V 3 bases and J 3 bases; bases outside gene matches: 5. This CDR3 region has 13 residues. The CDR3 DNA is TGTGCCTGGAGCTCGTACAGGGGCTACGAGCAGTACTTC. Its protein is CAWSSYRGYEQYF.

V usage is TRBV11-3 and J usage is TRBJ1-1; 8 positions match TRBD1. This CDR3 spans 14 amino acids. Germline V lookup: CDR1 SGHNT, CDR2 YENEEA. After removal of 5 bases from V and 5 bases from J, the junction contained 7 bases not matched to a gene. In nucleotides, the CDR3 is TGTGCCAGCAGCCGACAGGGGCTGGGTACTGAAGCTTTCTTT. Translating gives CASSRQGLGTEAFF.

The chain links TRBV10-3 to TRBJ2-2, with D possibly matching TRBD2 (5 bases). V was pared by 10 bases and J by 6 bases, with 21 bases between. From germline, CDR1 is ENHRY and CDR2 SYGVKD. This CDR3 region has 15 residues. CDR3 sequence reads: CATVGADPRAGELFF. CDR3 bases: TGTGCCACCGTAGGCGCTGACCCGAGGGCCGGGGAGCTGTTTTTT.